A single sample is the source of the 10 T cell receptor beta chains below, sequenced in a study of blood T cell repertoires in COVID-19. Profiled with immunoSEQ multiplex PCR; TCRdb holds only in-frame clones, not every one. The sample includes approximately 89,000 clones, more than 70% of them seen just once. The specimen sequenced was peripheral blood. The source of these receptors is a woman between 70 and 85 years old with acute or convalescent COVID-19.

V is TRBV7-8 and J is TRBJ1-6; D perhaps matches TRBD1 (5 bases). From germline, CDR1 is SGHVS and CDR2 FQNEAQ. V lost 6 bases, J lost 7 bases, and 13 bases lay in between. The CDR3 sequence is 14 residues long. The CDR3 DNA reads as TGTGCCAGCAGAGCACAGGTACCAAATTCACCCCTCCACTTT. It translates to CASRAQVPNSPLHF.

The chain couples TRBV30 to TRBJ1-2, with TRBD1 matching over 11 bases. This CDR3 contains 15 residues. The V segment lost 3 bases and the J segment 2 bases; nucleotides outside the gene matches: 5. CDR1 and CDR2 from the germline V gene are GTSNPN and SVGIG (reference sequence). CDR3 nucleotides: TGTGCCTGGAGGCTTCGGGACAGGGGGAACTATGGCTACACCTTC. It codes for CAWRLRDRGNYGYTF.

The chain uses TRBV19 and TRBJ1-2; 8 bases are a match to TRBD1. CDR3 size: 13 residues. The ends lost 5 bases at V and 6 bases at J; junction bases unmatched: 5. The germline V gene encodes CDR1 LNHDA and CDR2 SQIVND (reference sequence). CDR3 region: CASSDRGSDGYTF. The CDR3 DNA is TGTGCCAGTAGTGACAGGGGTTCAGATGGCTACACCTTC.

This chain connects TRBV18 to TRBJ1-5; D is uncertain. CDR1 and CDR2 (germline): KGHSH, LQKENI. V dropped 8 bases and J dropped 0 bases, with 8 bases sitting between them. The CDR3 runs 13 residues. The CDR3 is CASHDNSNQPQHF. The CDR3 bases are TGTGCCAGCCATGACAATAGCAATCAGCCCCAGCATTTT. Looking up the rest from reference TRBV18 and TRBJ1-5 gives the full variable domain: NAGVMQNPRHLVRRRGQEARLRCSPMKGHSHVYWYRQLPEEGLKFMVYLQKENIIDESGMPKERFSAEFPKEGPSILRIQQVVRGDSAAYFCASHDNSNQPQHFGDGTRLSIL.

The V and J genes are TRBV9 and TRBJ1-3; 7 bases align to TRBD1. This CDR3 region has 15 residues. V lost 2 bases and J lost 3; bases outside the gene matches: 5. The germline CDR1 and CDR2 sequences are SGDLS and YYNGEE. This CDR3 reads CASSVGRGIGNTIYF. The DNA of the CDR3 is TGTGCCAGCAGCGTTGGCAGGGGGATTGGAAACACCATATATTTT.

The chain couples TRBV6-5 to TRBJ1-4, with D possibly being TRBD1 (6 bases). The CDR3 covers 14 residues. V was shortened by 7 bases and J by 4 bases, with 13 bases between the two germline ends. Germline V gene lookup returns CDR1 MNHEY and CDR2 SVGAGI. The CDR3 here is CASKTGEINEKLFF. DNA for the CDR3: TGTGCCAGCAAGACAGGAGAAATTAATGAAAAACTGTTTTTT.

J is TRBJ2-2 and V is TRBV11-2; D might be TRBD1 (6 bases). The CDR3 consists of 16 residues. Germline values: CDR1 SGHAT, CDR2 FQNNGV. The V end was cut by 1 base, the J end by 8 bases, with 17 bases between. This CDR3 is CASSLGARQAMGELFF. CDR3 DNA sequence: TGTGCCAGCAGCTTAGGGGCGAGACAGGCCATGGGGGAGCTGTTTTTT.

V gene TRBV9 combines with J gene TRBJ2-3; a weak D match, TRBD1 (6 bases). The CDR3 sequence is 16 residues long. Per the germline V gene, CDR1 is SGDLS and CDR2 is YYNGEE. With 0 bases removed from V and 5 bases from J, the gap between germline ends came to 16 bases. The CDR3 nucleotides read TGTGCCAGCAGCGTAGTGGGGGCGGAAGGTATAGATACGCAGTATTTT. Translation: CASSVVGAEGIDTQYF.

The chain is built from TRBV2 and TRBJ1-1; TRBD1 might be the D (6 bases). The CDR3 consists of 15 residues. V lost 6 bases, J lost 1 base, and 15 bases lay in between. CDR1 is SNHLY, CDR2 FYNNEI, per germline. CDR3 in amino acids: CASRRGGQPNTEAFF. The CDR3 region has the DNA TGTGCCAGCAGGAGGGGGGGACAACCGAACACTGAAGCTTTCTTT.

The chain combines TRBV15 with TRBJ1-4, with a weak D call TRBD1 (6 bases). Germline V gene sequence: CDR1 LNHNV, CDR2 YYDKDF (reference sequence). The V end was cut by 0 bases, the J end by 3 bases, with 11 bases between. This CDR3 has 16 residues. The CDR3 loop reads CATSRDTGFANEKLFF. The CDR3 bases are TGTGCCACCAGCAGAGACACAGGGTTCGCTAATGAAAAACTGTTTTTT.